The 15 T cell receptor beta chains below all came from one sample that was sequenced in a study of naive and memory T cell subsets. Two oligonucleotides, mixed equimolar, formed the beta constant-region primer covering TRBC1 and TRBC2. One entry per CDR3 protein results from TCRdb running MiXCR on the UMI-ligation and nested PCR reads. This sample has fewer than 40,000 distinct CDR3 sequences, with 10% to 15% found just once. Sequences were obtained from effector memory CD4+ T cells from blood. The sample's subset: effector memory, CD45RA- CD27-. The receptors stem from a human donor in good health.

This clonotype came up many times. The chain recombines TRBV20-1 with TRBJ1-1; 7 nucleotides agree with TRBD1. V lost 2 bases and J lost 2; bases outside the gene matches: 11. The CDR3 is 16 residues long. The germline CDR1 and CDR2 sequences are DFQATT and SNEGSKA (reference sequence). For the CDR3, the DNA is TGCAGTGCTAGAAATGTGCTGAGACAGGGAAACACTGAAGCTTTCTTT. Translated, it gives CSARNVLRQGNTEAFF.

This clonotype was found a few times. The V call is TRBV12-3 or TRBV12-4, the J call TRBJ2-1; D call uncertain. Trimming left V 6 bases short and J 9 bases short, with 9 bases between. The CDR3 spans 11 residues. This CDR3 reads CASSTIAEQFF. CDR3 coding DNA: TGTGCCAGCAGCACGATAGCTGAGCAGTTCTTC.

This clonotype was counted at least ten times. V usage is TRBV7-2 and J usage is TRBJ2-3, with D possibly called TRBD1 or TRBD2 (5 bases each). Germline V gives CDR1 SGHTA, CDR2 FQGNSA. The V end lost 5 bases, the J end lost 2 bases, and 14 bases lay between the germline ends. The CDR3 sequence is 15 residues long. This CDR3 reads CASSPLGDYTDTQYF. Written as DNA, the CDR3 is TGTGCCAGCAGCCCCTTGGGGGATTACACAGATACGCAGTATTTT.

This rearrangement joins TRBV20-1 to TRBJ1-2; D is undetermined. The CDR3 sequence is 16 residues long. The V end lost 2 bases, the J end lost 4 bases, and 20 bases lay between the germline ends. CDR1 is DFQATT, CDR2 SNEGSKA, per germline (reference sequence). CDR3 sequence reads: CSARPPAGSDFYGYTF. CDR3 in DNA: TGCAGTGCTAGACCGCCGGCTGGGAGCGATTTCTATGGCTACACCTTC.

In this sample, this clonotype turned up a few times. Written as DNA, the CDR3 is TGCAGCGTAAGGAACTATGGCTACACCTTC. Its protein product is CSVRNYGYTF. The chain employs TRBV29-1 and TRBJ1-2; D is undetermined. The CDR3 runs 10 residues. The V end was cut by 6 bases, the J end by 2 bases, with 4 bases between. In germline, CDR1 is SQVTM, CDR2 ANQGSEA.

Notes on this clonotype: This may come from a read error, since a much larger clone is one base off. The V call is TRBV3-1, the J call TRBJ2-7; 8 bases align to TRBD2. With V trimmed by 8 bases and J by 7 bases, 13 bases remained unmatched. The CDR3 is 14 amino acids. CDR1 is LGHDT, CDR2 YNNKEL, per germline (reference sequence). The CDR3 DNA follows: TGTGCCAGCGAGCAGGGACGAGCGGGAGAAGAGCAGTACTTC. Protein product: CASEQGRAGEEQYF.

This clonotype is medium-sized by share. V gene TRBV27 combines with J gene TRBJ2-1; no firm D call. The CDR3 contains 12 residues. Germline values: CDR1 MNHEY, CDR2 SMNVEV (reference sequence). The V gene lost 5 bases and the J gene lost 9 bases, with 11 bases spanning the gap. The CDR3 sequence: CASSPTSAEQFF. In nucleotides, the CDR3 is TGTGCCAGCAGTCCTACCAGTGCTGAGCAGTTCTTC.

The CDR3 loop reads CASSPTGGFSGNTIYF. CDR3 bases: TGTGCCAGCAGCCCGACAGGGGGGTTCTCTGGAAACACCATATATTTT. V usage is TRBV3-1 and J usage is TRBJ1-3, with 9 bases lining up with TRBD1. Trimming removed 4 bases from V and 0 bases from J; junction bases left unmatched: 4. The V gene's germline CDR1 is LGHDT and CDR2 YNNKEL (reference sequence). The CDR3 is 16 amino acids.

There are a few counts of this clonotype. The chain couples TRBV28 to TRBJ2-6; 8 nucleotides agree with TRBD1. This CDR3 has 16 amino acids. Germline-derived CDR1 and CDR2 are MDHEN and SYDVKM. The V segment lost 5 bases and the J segment 4 bases; nucleotides outside the gene matches: 7. The CDR3: CASSPQGAGGANVLTF. CDR3 in DNA: TGTGCCAGCAGTCCCCAGGGGGCAGGGGGGGCCAACGTCCTGACTTTC.

In this sample, this clonotype turned up many times. The rearrangement uses TRBV24-1 and TRBJ2-3, with 8 bases that match TRBD2. Germline assignment: CDR1 KGHDR and CDR2 SFDVKD. Trimming took 4 bases from V and 4 from J; bases not matched to a gene: 3. The CDR3 totals 14 residues. For the CDR3, the DNA is TGTGCCACCAGTGAAAGCGGGAGTTCAGATACGCAGTATTTT. Its protein product is CATSESGSSDTQYF.

The genes are TRBV19 and TRBJ1-5; TRBD1 is a possible D gene (5 bases). Germline-derived CDR1 and CDR2 are LNHDA and SQIVND (reference sequence). V lost 6 bases to trimming and J lost 7 bases, with 25 bases between them. The CDR3 length is 17 residues. In nucleotides, the CDR3 is TGTGCCAGTAGCCCACACCCCGCCGGGAGGGGAGAACAGCCCCAGCATTTT. Residues: CASSPHPAGRGEQPQHF.

This clonotype has more than one count but fewer than ten. The chain links TRBV20-1 to TRBJ2-2; 13 bases line up with TRBD2. This CDR3 region has 16 residues. The V gene's germline CDR1 is DFQATT and CDR2 SNEGSKA (reference sequence). V was clipped by 6 bases and J by 8 bases; unmatched bases: 12. This CDR3 is CSARIRGLAGMGELFF. CDR3 sequence (DNA): TGCAGTGCCCGAATCAGGGGACTAGCGGGAATGGGGGAGCTGTTTTTT.

The chain couples TRBV3-1 to TRBJ1-2, with no clear D. Germline CDR1 and CDR2: LGHDT and YNNKEL (reference sequence). The CDR3 is made up of 13 amino acids. Between the trimmed V and J ends, which lost 1 base and 4 bases, there was a span of 7 bases. The CDR3 is CASSQGTSYGYTF. The CDR3, as DNA: TGTGCCAGCAGCCAAGGAACGAGCTATGGCTACACCTTC.

This clonotype was seen repeatedly, ten times or more. The J gene is TRBJ2-3, the V gene TRBV7-7; 8 bases map to TRBD2. The trim removed 4 bases at V and 8 bases at J, leaving 11 bases unmatched. The CDR3 is made up of 15 amino acids. The germline V gene has CDR1 SSHAT and CDR2 FNYEAQ (reference sequence). CDR3 sequence: CASSSGLADYSTQYF. The CDR3 region has the DNA TGTGCCAGCAGCTCCGGACTAGCAGACTACTCTACGCAGTATTTT.

The table lists this clonotype with many counts. This chain uses TRBV20-1 with TRBJ2-7; the match to TRBD2 covers 8 bases. Germline V gives CDR1 DFQATT, CDR2 SNEGSKA (reference sequence). After removal of 3 bases from V and 6 bases from J, the junction contained 10 bases not matched to a gene. The CDR3 consists of 14 residues. CDR3 region: CSARSWTSNREQYF. The CDR3 bases are TGCAGTGCTAGGTCGTGGACTAGCAATCGCGAGCAGTACTTC.